This TCR beta chain was recorded in a study of blood T cell repertoires in COVID-19. The table lists this clone with a few counts. Using immunoSEQ multiplex PCR, the repertoire was profiled, and TCRdb retains in-frame clones only, with some absent. The data contain roughly 180,000 clones, roughly 84% of them singletons. In germline, CDR1 is LNHDA, CDR2 SQIVND (reference sequence). CDR3 length: 16 residues. Trimming removed 9 bases from V and 2 bases from J; junction bases left unmatched: 14. The TCR was taken from a man in his fifties or sixties who had recovered from COVID-19. V usage is TRBV19 and J usage is TRBJ2-3, with TRBD2 identical over 7 bases. Sequencing was carried out using PBMCs or T cells enriched from blood (not recorded which). DNA for the CDR3: TGTGCCAGGGGGGGATTCCTAGCGGCAGTCACAGATACGCAGTATTTT. Its translation: CARGGFLAAVTDTQYF. Based on the CDR3 plus reference TRBV19 and TRBJ2-3, the full variable domain is DGGITQSPKYLFRKEGQNVTLSCEQNLNHDAMYWYRQDPGQGLRLIYYSQIVNDFQKGDIAEGYSVSREKKESFPLTVTSAQKNPTAFYLCARGGFLAAVTDTQYFGPGTRLTVL.